Included here is one TCR beta chain sequence, with context. The record originates from a study of blood T cell repertoires in COVID-19. Between the trimmed V and J ends, which lost 4 bases and 7 bases, there was a span of 11 bases. The germline gives CDR1 MGHDK, CDR2 SYGVNS. The CDR3 covers 13 residues. In the original processing: How many nucleated cells were present was estimated from reference gene primer amplification. Method: immunoSEQ multiplex PCR; TCRdb's copy keeps in-frame clones and lacks some. The D gene and trimming were derived from the DNA, and the V and J assignments and clone size from that table. The data show roughly 180,000 clones, with around 80% seen just once and around an eighth held by the top ten.

V usage is TRBV25-1 and J usage is TRBJ2-1, with D perhaps matching TRBD1 (6 bases). Sequences were obtained from PBMCs or T cells enriched from blood (not recorded which). This TCR was sampled from a man in his sixties who had been exposed to COVID-19. In DNA, the CDR3 is TGTGCCAGCAGTGGCACAGGGCTGAATGAGCAGTTCTTC. It specifies CASSGTGLNEQFF.